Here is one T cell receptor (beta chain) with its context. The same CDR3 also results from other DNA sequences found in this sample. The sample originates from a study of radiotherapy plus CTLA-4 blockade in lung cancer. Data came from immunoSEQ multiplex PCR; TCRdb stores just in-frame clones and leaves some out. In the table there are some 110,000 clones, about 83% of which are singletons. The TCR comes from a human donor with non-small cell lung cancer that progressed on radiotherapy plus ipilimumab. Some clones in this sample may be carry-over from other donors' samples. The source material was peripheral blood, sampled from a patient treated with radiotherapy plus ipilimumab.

Written as DNA, the CDR3 is TGTGCCAGCAGTCGGGTGGGGAGAGCTTTCTTT. It yields the protein CASSRVGRAFF. The V and J genes are TRBV6-5 and TRBJ1-1; no clear D gene. Trimming cost V 5 bases and J 10 bases, with 11 bases left between them. CDR1 is MNHEY, CDR2 SVGAGI, per germline. This CDR3 region has 11 residues.